This is a list of T cell receptor beta chains from one sample in a study of cytomegalovirus exposure and HLA in healthy donors. The method was immunoSEQ multiplex PCR; TCRdb's version includes in-frame clones alone and lacks a portion of them. In the table there are 250,000 to 350,000 clones, 85% to 90% of which are singletons. Sequencing was performed on PBMCs. All receptors derive from a young woman in good health and CMV-seronegative. The CDR3 runs from the conserved cysteine through the conserved F or W. The D gene is left open where the match is weak. A row's size may be missing; if present it is once, few, many or a size class.

j_gene	d_gene	v_gene	abundance	CDR3nt	CDR3aa
TRBJ2-7	-	TRBV6-5	few	TGTGCCAGCAGCCCAACTCCAGGGGTCTACGAGCAGTACTTC	CASSPTPGVYEQYF
TRBJ2-5	-	TRBV18	-	TGTGCCAGCTCACCGGCAGGGCCAGAGACCCAGTACTTC	CASSPAGPETQYF
TRBJ2-7	-	TRBV21-1	once	TGTGCCAGCAGCAAGGGGCGTGGTCCGTCCTACGAGCAGTACTTC	CASSKGRGPSYEQYF
TRBJ1-2	TRBD1	TRBV6-6	-	TGTGCCAGCAGCAGGGACAGCCAAGGGGGCTATGGCTACACCTTC	CASSRDSQGGYGYTF
TRBJ1-2	TRBD1	TRBV6-5	once	TGTGCCAGCAGAAGAACAGGGGGCTATGGCTACACCTTC	CASRRTGGYGYTF
TRBJ2-3	TRBD2	TRBV10-2	-	TGCGCCAGCAGCTGGACTAGCGGATACACAGATACGCAGTATTTT	CASSWTSGYTDTQYF
TRBJ2-4	TRBD2	TRBV6-1	-	TGTGCCAGCAGTGACAGACTAGCGGTCCAAAACATTCAGTACTTC	CASSDRLAVQNIQYF
TRBJ1-4	-	TRBV6-1	once	TGTGCCAGCAGTTCTCCAATTGGACTCTCTGAAAAACTGTTTTTT	CASSSPIGLSEKLFF
TRBJ2-7	TRBD1	TRBV19	-	TGTGCCAGTAGGAGACAGGGAGATGACTACGAGCAGTACTTC	CASRRQGDDYEQYF
TRBJ1-1	TRBD1	TRBV15	-	TGTGCCACCAGCAGAGATCGTCAGGGGGACACTGAAGCTTTCTTT	CATSRDRQGDTEAFF
TRBJ2-7	TRBD2	TRBV5-1	-	TGCGCCAGCAGCTCCCCGGTAGGGCTAGCGGGGGGCCTCTACGAGCAGTACTTC	CASSSPVGLAGGLYEQYF